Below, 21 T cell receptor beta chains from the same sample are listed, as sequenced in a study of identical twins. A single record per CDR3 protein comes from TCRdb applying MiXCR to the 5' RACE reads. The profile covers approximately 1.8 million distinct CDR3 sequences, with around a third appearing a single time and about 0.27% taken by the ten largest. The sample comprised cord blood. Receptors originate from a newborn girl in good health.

In DNA form, the CDR3 reads TGTGCCAGCAGCTTACCCCGGGACAGCTCCAGCTCCTACAATGAGCAGTTCTTC. Protein product: CASSLPRDSSSSYNEQFF. The chain uses TRBV7-2 and TRBJ2-1; 7 bases are shared with TRBD1. The CDR3 runs 18 residues. The ends lost 2 bases at V and 0 bases at J; junction bases unmatched: 10. The germline CDR1 and CDR2 sequences are SGHTA and FQGNSA. The complete variable domain, with remaining parts taken from reference TRBV7-2 and TRBJ2-1, reads GAGVSQSPSNKVTEKGKDVELRCDPISGHTALYWYRQSLGQGLEFLIYFQGNSAPDKSGLPSDRFSAERTGGSVSTLTIQRTQQEDSAVYLCASSLPRDSSSSYNEQFFGPGTRLTVL.

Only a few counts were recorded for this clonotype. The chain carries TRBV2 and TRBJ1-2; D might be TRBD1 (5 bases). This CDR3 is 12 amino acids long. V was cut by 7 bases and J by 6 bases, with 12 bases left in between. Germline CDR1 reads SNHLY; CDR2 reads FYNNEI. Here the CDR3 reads CASITDTDGYTF. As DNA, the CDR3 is TGTGCCAGCATTACGGACACCGATGGCTACACCTTC.

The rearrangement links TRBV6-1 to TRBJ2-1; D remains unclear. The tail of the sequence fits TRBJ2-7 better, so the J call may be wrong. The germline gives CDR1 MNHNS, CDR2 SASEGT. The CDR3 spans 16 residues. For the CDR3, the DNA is TGTGCCAGCAGTGATGGCCGAGCCGGATCCTACAATGAGCAGTACTTC. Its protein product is CASSDGRAGSYNEQYF.

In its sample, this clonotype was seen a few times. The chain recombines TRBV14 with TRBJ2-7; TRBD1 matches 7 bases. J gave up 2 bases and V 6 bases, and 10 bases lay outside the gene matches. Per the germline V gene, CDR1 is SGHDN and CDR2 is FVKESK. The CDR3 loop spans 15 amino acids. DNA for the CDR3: TGTGCCAGCAGGTTGACAGGGTCCGGCACCTACGAGCAGTACTTC. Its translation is CASRLTGSGTYEQYF. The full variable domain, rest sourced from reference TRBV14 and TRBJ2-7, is EAGVTQFPSHSVIEKGQTVTLRCDPISGHDNLYWYRRVMGKEIKFLLHFVKESKQDESGMPNNRFLAERTGGTYSTLKVQPAELEDSGVYFCASRLTGSGTYEQYFGPGTRLTVT.

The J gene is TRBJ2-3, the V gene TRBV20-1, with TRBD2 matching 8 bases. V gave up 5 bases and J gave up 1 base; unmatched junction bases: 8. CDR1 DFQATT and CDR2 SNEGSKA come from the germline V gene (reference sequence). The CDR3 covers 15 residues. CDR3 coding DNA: TGCAGTGCTTGTAGCGGGGTCCGTTGCACAGATACGCAGTATTTT. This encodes CSACSGVRCTDTQYF.

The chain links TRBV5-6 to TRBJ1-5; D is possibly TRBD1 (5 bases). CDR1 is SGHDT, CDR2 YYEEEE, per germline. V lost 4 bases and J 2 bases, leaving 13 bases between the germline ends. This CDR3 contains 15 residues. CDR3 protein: CASSLMGVGNQPQHF. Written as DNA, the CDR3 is TGTGCCAGCAGCCTGATGGGGGTAGGCAATCAGCCCCAGCATTTT.

DNA for the CDR3: TGTGCCAGCAGTTTCGGACGGAACAATCAGCCCCAGCATTTT. It is translated as CASSFGRNNQPQHF. V usage is TRBV6-5 and J usage is TRBJ1-5; the D is unclear. V gave up 4 bases and J gave up 3 bases, with 10 bases separating them. CDR3 size: 14 residues. The germline gives CDR1 MNHEY, CDR2 SVGAGI.

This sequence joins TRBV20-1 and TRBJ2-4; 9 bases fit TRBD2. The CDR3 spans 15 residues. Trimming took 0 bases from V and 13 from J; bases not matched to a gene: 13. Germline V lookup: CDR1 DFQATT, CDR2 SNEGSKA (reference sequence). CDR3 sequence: CSARDRAGGYNEQYF. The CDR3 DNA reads TGCAGTGCTAGAGATCGAGCGGGAGGCTACAATGAGCAGTACTTC.

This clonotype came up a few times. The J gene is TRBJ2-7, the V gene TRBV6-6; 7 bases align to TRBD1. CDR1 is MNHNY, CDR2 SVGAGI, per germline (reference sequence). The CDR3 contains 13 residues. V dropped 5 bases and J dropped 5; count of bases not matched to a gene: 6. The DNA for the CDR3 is TGTGCCAGCAGTAGGAACGGACAGGACGAGCAGTACTTC. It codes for CASSRNGQDEQYF.

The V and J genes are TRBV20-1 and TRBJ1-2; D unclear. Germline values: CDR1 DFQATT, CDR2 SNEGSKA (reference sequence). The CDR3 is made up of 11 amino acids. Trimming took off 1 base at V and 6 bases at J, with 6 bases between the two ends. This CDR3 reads CSARVQDGYTF. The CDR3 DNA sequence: TGCAGTGCTAGAGTCCAGGATGGCTACACCTTC.

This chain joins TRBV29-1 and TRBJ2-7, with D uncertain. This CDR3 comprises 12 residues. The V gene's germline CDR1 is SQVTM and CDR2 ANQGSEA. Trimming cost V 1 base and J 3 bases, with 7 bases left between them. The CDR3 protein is CSVEVPNYEQYF. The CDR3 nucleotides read TGCAGCGTTGAAGTGCCCAACTACGAGCAGTACTTC.

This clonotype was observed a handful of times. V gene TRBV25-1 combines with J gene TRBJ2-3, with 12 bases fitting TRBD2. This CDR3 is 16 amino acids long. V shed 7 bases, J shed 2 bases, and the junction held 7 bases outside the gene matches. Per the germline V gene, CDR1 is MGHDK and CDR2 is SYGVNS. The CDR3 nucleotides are TGTGCCAGCATCGGGAGACTAGCGGGGGTCACAGATACGCAGTATTTT. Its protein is CASIGRLAGVTDTQYF.

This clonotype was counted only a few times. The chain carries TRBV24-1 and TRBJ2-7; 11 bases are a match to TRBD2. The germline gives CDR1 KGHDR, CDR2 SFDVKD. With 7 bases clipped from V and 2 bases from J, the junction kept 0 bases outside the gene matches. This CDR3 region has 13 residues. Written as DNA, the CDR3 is TGTGCCACCAGGGGACTAGCGGCCTACGAGCAGTACTTC. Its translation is CATRGLAAYEQYF.

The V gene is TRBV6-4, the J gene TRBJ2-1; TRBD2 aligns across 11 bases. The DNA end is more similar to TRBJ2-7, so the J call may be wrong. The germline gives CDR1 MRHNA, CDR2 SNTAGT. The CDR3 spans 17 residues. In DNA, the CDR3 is TGTGCCAGCAGTGACTCGTCCTTAGCGGGAGGGTACAATGAGCAGTACTTC. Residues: CASSDSSLAGGYNEQYF.

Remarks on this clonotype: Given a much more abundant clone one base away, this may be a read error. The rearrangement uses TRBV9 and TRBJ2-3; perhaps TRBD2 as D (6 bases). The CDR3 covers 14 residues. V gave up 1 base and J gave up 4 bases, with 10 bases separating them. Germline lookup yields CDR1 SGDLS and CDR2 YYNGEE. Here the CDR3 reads CASSVTRGADTQYF. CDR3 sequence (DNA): TGTGCCAGCAGCGTAACTCGCGGGGCAGATACGCAGTATTTT.

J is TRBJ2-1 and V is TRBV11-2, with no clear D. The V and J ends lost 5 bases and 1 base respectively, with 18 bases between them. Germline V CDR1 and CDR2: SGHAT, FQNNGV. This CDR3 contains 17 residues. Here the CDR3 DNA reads TGTGCCAGCAGCGGGTTTCGGGCGCTCTGGTCCTACAATGAGCAGTTCTTC. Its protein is CASSGFRALWSYNEQFF.

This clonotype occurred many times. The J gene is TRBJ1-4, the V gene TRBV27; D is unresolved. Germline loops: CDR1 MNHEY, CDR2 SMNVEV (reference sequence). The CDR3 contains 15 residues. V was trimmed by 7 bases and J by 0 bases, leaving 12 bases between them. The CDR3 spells CASTPLGATNEKLFF. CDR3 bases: TGTGCCAGCACTCCGCTGGGTGCAACTAATGAAAAACTGTTTTTT.

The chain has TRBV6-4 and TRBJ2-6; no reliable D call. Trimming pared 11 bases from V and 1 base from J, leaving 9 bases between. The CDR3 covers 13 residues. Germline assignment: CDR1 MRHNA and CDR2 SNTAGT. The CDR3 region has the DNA TGTGCCGGCAAGGCGTCTGGGGCCAACGTCCTGACTTTC. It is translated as CAGKASGANVLTF.

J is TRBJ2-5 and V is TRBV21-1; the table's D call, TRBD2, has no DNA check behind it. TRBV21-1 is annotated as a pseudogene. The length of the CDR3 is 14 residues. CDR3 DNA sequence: TGTGCCAGCTCCTCAGGGGGGCCCCAAGAGACCCAGTACTTC. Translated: CASSSGGPQETQYF.

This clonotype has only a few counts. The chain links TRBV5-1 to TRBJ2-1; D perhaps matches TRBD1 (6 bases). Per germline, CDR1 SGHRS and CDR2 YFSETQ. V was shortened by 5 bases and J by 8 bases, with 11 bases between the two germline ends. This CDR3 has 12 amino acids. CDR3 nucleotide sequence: TGCGCCAGCAGAAAGGGGGTGGATGAGCAGTTCTTC. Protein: CASRKGVDEQFF. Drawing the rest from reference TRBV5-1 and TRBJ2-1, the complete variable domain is KAGVTQTPRYLIKTRGQQVTLSCSPISGHRSVSWYQQTPGQGLQFLFEYFSETQRNKGNFPGRFSGRQFSNSRSEMNVSTLELGDSALYLCASRKGVDEQFFGPGTRLTVL.

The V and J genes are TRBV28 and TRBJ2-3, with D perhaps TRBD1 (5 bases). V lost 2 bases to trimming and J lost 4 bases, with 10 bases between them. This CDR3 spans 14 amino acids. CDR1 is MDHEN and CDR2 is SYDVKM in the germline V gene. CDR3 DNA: TGTGCCAGCAGTTTAGACGCCAGGGCAGATACGCAGTATTTT. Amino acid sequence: CASSLDARADTQYF. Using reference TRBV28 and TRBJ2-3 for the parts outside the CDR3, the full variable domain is DVKVTQSSRYLVKRTGEKVFLECVQDMDHENMFWYRQDPGLGLRLIYFSYDVKMKEKGDIPEGYSVSREKKERFSLILESASTNQTSMYLCASSLDARADTQYFGPGTRLTVL.